The source of this T cell receptor beta chain is a study of beta chain features in type 1 diabetes. Study as a whole: What patients shared with healthy donors was a similar profile of age, gender and cell yields.

The collection from each donor was one heparinised blood draw averaging approximately 110 mL. A few counts support this clone. As yet, its antigen is unknown. General study points: Naive, central memory and Treg TCRB repertoires appeared more alike in patients than in healthy donors. In all four CD4+ subsets, TCRB CDR3 length was significantly, moderately reduced in type 1 diabetes. Using cDNA template may skew counts toward highly expressing activated cells.

The isolated RNA, all of it, was reverse transcribed, so expressed TCRB transcripts were what got sequenced. Assay used: immunoSEQ multiplex PCR; TCRdb lists only in-frame clones, some missing. This sample carries roughly 340,000 clones, roughly 13% of them seen once, and the ten largest clones take 0.0095% to 0.013%. The sequence derives from a woman between 18 and 29 years old with type 1 diabetes. Source material: naive CD4+ T cells from blood.

CDR3 amino acids: CASSFSWTSNTEAFF. CDR3 DNA: TGTGCCAGCAGTTTTTCCTGGACATCTAACACTGAAGCTTTCTTT. This chain joins TRBV27 and TRBJ1-1, with D perhaps TRBD1 (5 bases). The CDR3 has 15 amino acids. Germline CDR1 is MNHEY and CDR2 is SMNVEV (reference sequence). Trimming removed 3 bases at V and 2 bases at J, with 13 bases between.